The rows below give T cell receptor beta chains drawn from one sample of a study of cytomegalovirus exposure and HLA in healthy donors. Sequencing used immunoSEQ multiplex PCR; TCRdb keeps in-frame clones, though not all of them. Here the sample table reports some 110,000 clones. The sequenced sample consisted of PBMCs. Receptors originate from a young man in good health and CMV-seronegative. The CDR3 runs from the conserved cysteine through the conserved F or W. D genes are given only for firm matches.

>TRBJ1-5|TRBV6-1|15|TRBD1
CASRGTGYGDQPQHF
TGTGCCAGCAGGGGGACAGGGTATGGGGATCAGCCCCAGCATTTT
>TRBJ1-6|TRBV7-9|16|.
CAIRAADSSYNSPLHF
TGTGCCATCCGCGCCGCGGACAGCTCCTATAATTCACCCCTCCACTTT
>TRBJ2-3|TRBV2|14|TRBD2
CASSGVLAADTQYF
TGTGCCAGCAGTGGGGTACTAGCGGCGGATACGCAGTATTTT
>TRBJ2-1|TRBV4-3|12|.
CASSPDGGTQFF
TGCGCCAGCAGCCCAGATGGGGGCACTCAGTTCTTC
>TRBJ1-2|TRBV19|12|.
CASSLLPGGYTF
TGTGCCAGTAGTCTACTCCCAGGGGGCTACACCTTC
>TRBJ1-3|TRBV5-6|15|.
CASSLAPGAGNTIYF
TGTGCCAGCAGCTTGGCCCCGGGTGCTGGAAACACCATATATTTT
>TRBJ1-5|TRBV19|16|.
CASSTSGGGSGQPQHF
TGTGCCAGTAGTACAAGTGGGGGCGGGTCTGGTCAGCCCCAGCATTTT
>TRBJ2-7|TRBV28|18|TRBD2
CASSHGLAGGPGRYEQYF
TGTGCCAGCAGTCACGGACTAGCGGGGGGGCCCGGGCGGTACGAGCAGTACTTC
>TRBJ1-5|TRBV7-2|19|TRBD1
CASSLYRDREGRGNQPQHF
TGTGCCAGCAGCTTATACCGGGACAGGGAGGGGCGCGGCAATCAGCCCCAGCATTTT
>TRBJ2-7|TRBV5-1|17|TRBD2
CASSSGGIAGGGYEQYF
TGCGCCAGCAGCTCGGGGGGAATAGCGGGGGGAGGCTACGAGCAGTACTTC
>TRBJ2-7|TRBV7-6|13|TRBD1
CASSTGTGREQYF
TGTGCCAGCAGCACTGGGACAGGCCGAGAGCAGTACTTC
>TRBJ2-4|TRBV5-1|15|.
CASSLGQNPKNIQYF
TGCGCCAGCAGCTTGGGACAGAACCCCAAAAACATTCAGTACTTC
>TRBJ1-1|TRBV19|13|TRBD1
CASSPTGGAEAFF
TGTGCCAGTAGTCCCACAGGGGGCGCGGAAGCTTTCTTT
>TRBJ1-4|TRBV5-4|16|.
CASSWGGGLTNEKLFF
TGTGCCAGCAGCTGGGGGGGTGGCCTGACTAATGAAAAACTGTTTTTT
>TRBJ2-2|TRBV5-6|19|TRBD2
CASSLGLAGGISGTGELFF
TGTGCCAGCAGCTTGGGGCTAGCGGGGGGGATCTCGGGCACCGGGGAGCTGTTTTTT
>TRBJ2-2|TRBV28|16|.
CASSLWGLANTGELFF
TGTGCCAGCAGTTTATGGGGTCTAGCCAACACCGGGGAGCTGTTTTTT
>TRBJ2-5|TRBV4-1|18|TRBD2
CASSQEARTSGYQETQYF
TGCGCCAGCAGCCAAGAGGCCAGGACTAGCGGGTACCAAGAGACCCAGTACTTC
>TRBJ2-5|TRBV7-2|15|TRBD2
CASSFQRGEGETQYF
TGTGCCAGCAGCTTTCAGCGGGGGGAGGGGGAGACCCAGTACTTC
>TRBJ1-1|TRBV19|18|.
CASSMTGLEVVRNTEAFF
TGTGCCAGTAGTATGACAGGATTGGAGGTGGTTAGGAACACTGAAGCTTTCTTT
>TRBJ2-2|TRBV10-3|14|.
CAISGTRGTGELFF
TGTGCCATCAGTGGGACAAGGGGTACCGGGGAGCTGTTTTTT
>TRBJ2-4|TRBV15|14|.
CATSREGRSNIQYF
TGTGCCACCAGCAGAGAGGGCAGGTCAAACATTCAGTACTTC
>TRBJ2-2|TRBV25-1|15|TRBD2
CASSLAGGPTGELFF
TGTGCCAGCAGTCTAGCGGGGGGCCCTACCGGGGAGCTGTTTTTT
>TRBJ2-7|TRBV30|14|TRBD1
CAWIRGPNSYEQYF
TGTGCCTGGATCAGGGGGCCAAACTCCTACGAGCAGTACTTC
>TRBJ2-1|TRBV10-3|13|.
CAIRGDSYNEQFF
TGTGCCATCAGAGGGGACTCCTACAATGAGCAGTTCTTC
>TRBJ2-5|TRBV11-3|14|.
CASSLRGKEETQYF
TGTGCCAGCAGCTTGAGGGGGAAGGAGGAGACCCAGTACTTC
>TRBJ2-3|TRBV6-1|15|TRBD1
CASTVTGVASDTQYF
TGTGCCAGCACCGTGACAGGGGTCGCCAGCGATACGCAGTATTTT
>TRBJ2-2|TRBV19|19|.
CASSIGGGVGVRNTGELFF
TGTGCCAGTAGTATAGGGGGAGGCGTGGGGGTTCGAAACACCGGGGAGCTGTTTTTT
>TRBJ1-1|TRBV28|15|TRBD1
CASSFPGTADTEAFF
TGTGCCAGCAGTTTTCCGGGGACAGCTGACACTGAAGCTTTCTTT
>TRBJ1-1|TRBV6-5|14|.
CASSYSPGATEAFF
TGTGCCAGCAGTTACTCCCCAGGGGCCACTGAAGCTTTCTTT
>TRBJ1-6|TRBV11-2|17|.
CASSLVETGTYNSPLHF
TGTGCCAGCAGCTTAGTCGAAACGGGAACCTATAATTCACCCCTCCACTTT
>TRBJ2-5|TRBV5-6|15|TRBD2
CASSLLAGGQETQYF
TGTGCCAGCAGCTTACTAGCGGGGGGGCAAGAGACCCAGTACTTC
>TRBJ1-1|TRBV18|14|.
CASSPPDKNTEAFF
TGTGCCAGCTCACCACCGGACAAAAACACTGAAGCTTTCTTT
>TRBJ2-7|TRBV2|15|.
CATEGGLASTAEQYF
TGTGCCACCGAGGGGGGGCTAGCGTCCACCGCCGAGCAGTACTTC
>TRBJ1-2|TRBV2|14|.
CASRPPRANYGYTF
TGTGCCAGCAGGCCCCCCAGGGCTAACTATGGCTACACCTTC
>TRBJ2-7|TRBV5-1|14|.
CASSLVQSTYEQYF
TGCGCCAGCAGCTTGGTTCAGTCCACCTACGAGCAGTACTTC
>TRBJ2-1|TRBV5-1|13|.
CASNQAGPNEQFF
TGCGCCAGCAATCAGGCGGGGCCAAATGAGCAGTTCTTC
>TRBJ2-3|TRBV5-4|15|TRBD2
CASTQSGGATDTQYF
TGTGCCAGCACCCAGAGCGGGGGGGCCACAGATACGCAGTATTTT
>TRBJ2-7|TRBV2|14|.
CASSEDGWAYEQYF
TGTGCCAGCAGTGAAGATGGGTGGGCCTACGAGCAGTACTTC
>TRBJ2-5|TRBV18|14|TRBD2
CASSRLAGKETQYF
TGTGCCAGCTCTCGACTAGCGGGAAAAGAGACCCAGTACTTC
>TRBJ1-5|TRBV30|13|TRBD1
CAWSSDRAQPQHF
TGTGCCTGGAGTTCGGACAGGGCTCAGCCCCAGCATTTT
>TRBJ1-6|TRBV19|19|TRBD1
CASSIPSGQGAIHNSPLHF
TGTGCCAGTAGTATTCCCTCGGGACAGGGGGCGATTCATAATTCACCCCTCCACTTT
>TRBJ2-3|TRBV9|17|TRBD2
CASSEAGGRISTDTQYF
TGTGCCAGCAGCGAAGCGGGGGGGAGAATTAGCACAGATACGCAGTATTTT
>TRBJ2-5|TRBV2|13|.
CASSGQIEETQYF
TGTGCCAGCAGTGGACAGATAGAAGAGACCCAGTACTTC
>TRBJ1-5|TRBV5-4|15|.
CASSLHSPSNQPQHF
TGTGCCAGCAGCTTGCACAGTCCGAGCAATCAGCCCCAGCATTTT
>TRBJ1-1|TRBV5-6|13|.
CASSLDRNTEAFF
TGTGCCAGCAGCTTAGACAGGAACACTGAAGCTTTCTTT
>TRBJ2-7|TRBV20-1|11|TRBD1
CSARGPGQWYF
TGCAGTGCTAGAGGTCCGGGACAGTGGTACTTC
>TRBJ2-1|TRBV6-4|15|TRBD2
CASSDRAGGYNEQFF
TGTGCCAGCAGTGACCGAGCGGGGGGCTACAATGAGCAGTTCTTC
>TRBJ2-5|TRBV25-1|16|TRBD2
CASSNPGGGMIETQYF
TGTGCCAGCAGCAACCCCGGGGGGGGCATGATCGAGACCCAGTACTTC
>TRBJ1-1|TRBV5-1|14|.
CASSAWGVDTEAFF
TGCGCCAGCAGTGCGTGGGGGGTGGACACTGAAGCTTTCTTT
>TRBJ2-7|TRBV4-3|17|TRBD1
CASSQDSRGQASYEQYF
TGCGCCAGCAGCCAAGATTCCAGAGGACAGGCCTCCTACGAGCAGTACTTC
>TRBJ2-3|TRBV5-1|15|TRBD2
CASSLGGGGTDTQYF
TGCGCCAGCAGCTTGGGGGGGGGAGGCACAGATACGCAGTATTTT
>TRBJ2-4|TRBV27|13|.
CASSSTGGRFQYF
TGTGCCAGCAGTTCGACCGGGGGTCGGTTTCAGTACTTC
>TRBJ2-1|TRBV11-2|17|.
CASSLLRFQGGRNEQFF
TGTGCCAGCAGCTTACTCCGTTTTCAGGGGGGCCGTAATGAGCAGTTCTTC
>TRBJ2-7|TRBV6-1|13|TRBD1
CASRGDRLYEQYF
TGTGCCAGCAGGGGGGACAGACTGTACGAGCAGTACTTC
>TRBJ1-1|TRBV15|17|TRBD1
CATSREGATGENTEAFF
TGTGCCACCAGCAGAGAAGGGGCGACAGGGGAGAACACTGAAGCTTTCTTT
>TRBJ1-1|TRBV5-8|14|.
CASSVRGKNTEAFF
TGTGCCAGCAGCGTCCGGGGAAAGAACACTGAAGCTTTCTTT
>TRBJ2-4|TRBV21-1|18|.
CASSNGGPGGGGKNIQYF
TGTGCCAGCAGCAACGGAGGGCCAGGGGGAGGAGGCAAAAACATTCAGTACTTC
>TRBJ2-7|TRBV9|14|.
CASSVDRSSYEQYF
TGTGCCAGCAGCGTCGACAGGAGCTCCTACGAGCAGTACTTC
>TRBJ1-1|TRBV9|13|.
CASSVAGNTEAFF
TGTGCCAGCAGCGTAGCAGGGAACACTGAAGCTTTCTTT
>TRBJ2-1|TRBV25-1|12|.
CASSVRGFEQFF
TGTGCCAGCAGTGTGCGGGGCTTTGAGCAGTTCTTC